The 11 T cell receptor beta chains presented below share a single source sample, sequenced in a study of blood T cells in healthy people across ages. It was with a sample-barcoded 5' primer and a J-beta primer mix that a second PCR of about 6 to 11 cycles was run. TCRdb called the 5' RACE reads again in MiXCR, with one record for every CDR3 protein. The profile covers 780,000 or so distinct CDR3 sequences, with 40% to 65% appearing a single time and about 42% taken by the ten largest. The sequencing sample was made of blood. These receptors were obtained from an elderly man in good health.

This chain uses TRBV24-1 with TRBJ2-1; D not resolved. CDR1 and CDR2 (germline): KGHDR, SFDVKD. Trimming took 4 bases from V and 1 from J, leaving 7 bases between them. CDR3 length: 14 residues. In nucleotides, the CDR3 is TGTGCCACCAGTGACGCGGTTTCCTACAATGAGCAGTTCTTC. Protein product: CATSDAVSYNEQFF.

The genes are TRBV6-4 and TRBJ1-2, with TRBD1 as a possible D gene (6 bases). The length of the CDR3 is 14 residues. CDR1 is MRHNA, CDR2 SNTAGT, per germline. V gave up 7 bases and J gave up 8 bases, with 20 bases separating them. The CDR3 sequence is CASTQGGGFGGYTF. The CDR3 DNA reads TGTGCCAGCACCCAAGGGGGGGGCTTCGGCGGCTACACCTTC.

V usage is TRBV11-2 and J usage is TRBJ1-2, with D possibly matching TRBD1 (5 bases). The V end lost 7 bases, the J end lost 7 bases, and 13 bases lay between the germline ends. Germline V gene sequence: CDR1 SGHAT, CDR2 FQNNGV. CDR3 length equals 12 residues. DNA of the CDR3: TGTGCCAGCACCAACTCAGGGTTTGGCTACACCTTC. Its translation: CASTNSGFGYTF.

The CDR3 bases are TGTGCCAGCTCCCTGGGCAGGGGTAATGAGCAGTACTTC. Its protein product is CASSLGRGNEQYF. This rearrangement joins TRBV6-5 to TRBJ2-5, with D perhaps TRBD1 (6 bases). The V end was cut by 8 bases, the J end by 11 bases, with 21 bases between. The CDR3 runs to 13 residues. Germline CDR1 MNHEY, CDR2 SVGAGI.

This clonotype was picked up a small number of times. The chain employs TRBV5-1 and TRBJ2-7, with D possibly matching TRBD2 (6 bases). This CDR3 region has 13 residues. V dropped 0 bases and J dropped 3 bases, with 7 bases sitting between them. CDR1 and CDR2 from the germline V gene are SGHRS and YFSETQ. The DNA for the CDR3 is TGCGCCAGCAGCTTGGATAGCGGCTACGAGCAGTACTTC. Translated: CASSLDSGYEQYF.

This chain joins TRBV10-3 and TRBJ2-1; TRBD2 matches 10 bases. The CDR3 totals 15 residues. V dropped 6 bases and J dropped 7; count of bases not matched to a gene: 9. CDR1 and CDR2 (germline): ENHRY, SYGVKD. CDR3 amino acids: CAISLAGEAGNEQFF. The CDR3 DNA reads TGTGCCATCAGCCTAGCGGGAGAAGCAGGTAATGAGCAGTTCTTC.

The chain joins TRBV29-1 to TRBJ2-4, with D possibly being TRBD2 (6 bases). The CDR3 runs 14 residues. V lost 7 bases and J lost 6, with 19 bases in between. CDR1 is SQVTM and CDR2 is ANQGSEA in the germline V gene. The chain's CDR3 is CSGGERGVGNIQYF. In nucleotides, the CDR3 is TGCAGCGGGGGGGAGAGGGGTGTAGGAAACATTCAGTACTTC.

V usage is TRBV28 and J usage is TRBJ1-1; 9 bases are shared with TRBD1. The CDR3 spans 13 residues. The germline V gene encodes CDR1 MDHEN and CDR2 SYDVKM. Trimming cost V 5 bases and J 6 bases; bases outside gene matches: 4. Written as DNA, the CDR3 is TGTGCCAGCAGTGGGACAGGGAGGGCTGAAGCTTTCTTT. It yields the protein CASSGTGRAEAFF.

V usage is TRBV20-1 and J usage is TRBJ2-7; perhaps TRBD1 as D (6 bases). The germline V gene has CDR1 DFQATT and CDR2 SNEGSKA (reference sequence). V lost 2 bases, J lost 0 bases, and 11 bases lay in between. The CDR3 is 14 residues long. CDR3 region: CSARIQGSSYEQYF. CDR3 DNA: TGCAGTGCTAGAATACAGGGAAGCTCCTACGAGCAGTACTTC.

The CDR3 reads CASSLLGTQPQHF. The CDR3 bases are TGTGCCAGCAGCTTACTCGGAACGCAGCCCCAGCATTTT. V is TRBV7-2 and J is TRBJ1-5; no clear D gene. Germline CDR1 and CDR2: SGHTA and FQGNSA. The CDR3 spans 13 residues. The V gene lost 2 bases and the J gene lost 7 bases, with 9 bases spanning the gap.

This chain uses TRBV20-1 with TRBJ2-2; 8 nucleotides agree with TRBD1. This CDR3 spans 16 amino acids. After removal of 1 base from V and 5 bases from J, the junction contained 9 bases not matched to a gene. Germline loops: CDR1 DFQATT, CDR2 SNEGSKA (reference sequence). CDR3 sequence: CSARGGDRPWTGELFF. DNA for the CDR3: TGCAGTGCTAGAGGGGGGGACAGGCCTTGGACCGGGGAGCTGTTTTTT.